Below are 30 T cell receptor beta chains sequenced from a single sample in a study of blood T cells in healthy people across ages. A second PCR, run for about 7 to 11 cycles, used a sample-barcoded 5' primer plus a J-beta primer mix. MiXCR, applied by TCRdb to the 5' RACE reads, yields one record per CDR3 protein. The sample has about 970,000 distinct CDR3 sequences; just over 50% are singletons. Sequenced: blood. These receptors were obtained from a woman aged 55-70 years in good health.

This clonotype was seen just once. The V gene is TRBV6-5, the J gene TRBJ2-7, with D perhaps matching TRBD1 (6 bases). The J call may be faulty, since TRBJ2-4 better matches the DNA end. Looked up from germline, CDR1 is MNHEY and CDR2 is SVGAGI. The length of the CDR3 is 16 residues. The CDR3 spells CASSHLIRDTKNIQYF. CDR3 bases: TGTGCCAGCAGTCACCTAATCCGGGACACGAAAAACATTCAGTACTTC.

This clonotype has only a few counts. V usage is TRBV20-1 and J usage is TRBJ2-7, with D possibly matching TRBD2 (5 bases). Germline V CDR1 and CDR2: DFQATT, SNEGSKA (reference sequence). The CDR3 runs to 13 residues. V was trimmed by 3 bases and J by 0 bases, leaving 9 bases between them. The CDR3 bases are TGCAGTGCTAGTGTCGCGGGCTCCTACGAGCAGTACTTC. As protein: CSASVAGSYEQYF.

The chain carries TRBV11-1 and TRBJ2-3, with D uncertain. Germline V gene data show CDR1 as SGHAT and CDR2 as FQDESV (reference sequence). CDR3 size: 15 residues. V was cut by 4 bases and J by 0 bases, with 11 bases left in between. CDR3 coding DNA: TGTGCCAGCAGCTCCCGGGCCCCTAGCACAGATACGCAGTATTTT. Translation gives CASSSRAPSTDTQYF.

The genes are TRBV7-2 and TRBJ2-3; 9 nucleotides agree with TRBD2. The junction had 8 bases not matched to a gene; V was cut back by 5 bases and J by 5 bases. Looked up from germline, CDR1 is SGHTA and CDR2 is FQGNSA. The length of the CDR3 is 15 residues. The CDR3 reads CASSLVAGGVDTQYF. CDR3 coding DNA: TGTGCCAGCAGCCTAGTCGCGGGAGGGGTAGATACGCAGTATTTT.

This clonotype turned up a few times. V usage is TRBV7-2 and J usage is TRBJ1-2, with 7 bases aligning to TRBD1. Germline V lookup: CDR1 SGHTA, CDR2 FQGNSA. The CDR3 runs 15 residues. V shed 5 bases, J shed 3 bases, and the junction held 9 bases outside the gene matches. The CDR3 nucleotides read TGTGCCAGCAGCCCTCGGGACAGAGGCGACTATGGCTACACCTTC. Translation: CASSPRDRGDYGYTF.

There are a few counts of this clonotype. This sequence joins TRBV29-1 and TRBJ1-5; 10 nucleotides match TRBD1. Germline V gene sequence: CDR1 SQVTM, CDR2 ANQGSEA. This CDR3 is 13 amino acids long. After removal of 4 bases from V and 5 bases from J, the junction contained 2 bases not matched to a gene. In nucleotides, the CDR3 is TGCAGCGTTGCCGGGACAGGGGATCAGCCCCAGCATTTT. As protein: CSVAGTGDQPQHF.

This clonotype was observed a few times. The genes are TRBV20-1 and TRBJ2-1, with TRBD2 matching 12 bases. From germline, CDR1 is DFQATT and CDR2 SNEGSKA (reference sequence). The trim removed 2 bases at V and 8 bases at J, leaving 7 bases unmatched. The CDR3 runs to 15 residues. CDR3 coding DNA: TGCAGTGCTAGATGGGCTAGCGGGAGGGGGGATGAGCAGTTCTTC. This encodes CSARWASGRGDEQFF.

This clonotype showed up just a few times. The chain joins TRBV29-1 to TRBJ2-7; weak D call: TRBD2 (6 bases). V gave up 4 bases and J gave up 1 base, with 14 bases separating them. The CDR3 runs 14 residues. Germline assignment: CDR1 SQVTM and CDR2 ANQGSEA. The CDR3 loop reads CSVGSWGTSYEQYF. The CDR3 DNA reads as TGCAGCGTTGGGAGCTGGGGGACTTCCTACGAGCAGTACTTC.

The chain couples TRBV4-2 to TRBJ2-7; 8 bases agree with TRBD2. Germline values: CDR1 LGHNA, CDR2 YNFKEQ. Losses at the gene ends were 5 bases for V and 3 bases for J; bases not matched to a gene: 15. CDR3 size: 17 residues. CDR3 bases: TGTGCCAGCAGCAAAGTAATCAGCAGCGGGAGTATCTACGAGCAGTACTTC. Translation gives CASSKVISSGSIYEQYF.

The CDR3 spells CATSSYRGIFVGANVLTF. CDR3 in DNA: TGTGCCACCAGCAGCTACAGGGGCATCTTCGTTGGGGCCAACGTCCTGACTTTC. The chain employs TRBV15 and TRBJ2-6; 7 bases agree with TRBD1. Germline V gene data show CDR1 as LNHNV and CDR2 as YYDKDF (reference sequence). The CDR3 totals 18 residues. Trimming took 3 bases from V and 3 from J; bases not matched to a gene: 11.

The V and J genes are TRBV12-3 or TRBV12-4 and TRBJ2-2; a weak D match, TRBD2 (6 bases). The ends were cut back, 6 bases at V and 7 bases at J, with 15 bases in the middle. This CDR3 spans 14 amino acids. The CDR3 DNA reads TGTGCCAGCAGCCGTCCCTGGCGGGACGGGGAGCTGTTTTTT. As protein: CASSRPWRDGELFF.

The chain combines TRBV20-1 with TRBJ2-4; D might be TRBD1 or TRBD2, each matching 5 bases. Germline V gene data show CDR1 as DFQATT and CDR2 as SNEGSKA (reference sequence). The CDR3 sequence is 13 residues long. The CDR3 is CGALEVAKNIQYF. CDR3 bases: TGCGGGGCACTGGAGGTAGCCAAAAACATTCAGTACTTC.

This clonotype occurred a few times. The rearrangement uses TRBV29-1 and TRBJ2-1; 8 bases map to TRBD1. J gave up 7 bases and V 4 bases, and 3 bases lay outside the gene matches. CDR3 length equals 12 residues. Germline V CDR1 and CDR2: SQVTM, ANQGSEA. The chain's CDR3 is CSVGRQGNEQFF. CDR3 DNA sequence: TGCAGCGTTGGAAGACAGGGGAATGAGCAGTTCTTC.

The V call is TRBV9, the J call TRBJ2-7; 7 positions match TRBD2. With V trimmed by 6 bases and J by 6 bases, 6 bases remained unmatched. CDR3 size: 12 residues. The V gene's germline CDR1 is SGDLS and CDR2 YYNGEE. CDR3 sequence: CASTDSGGEQYF. Here the CDR3 DNA reads TGTGCCAGCACCGATTCGGGGGGCGAGCAGTACTTC.

The chain combines TRBV28 with TRBJ2-4, with D possibly being TRBD1 (6 bases). Trimming shortened V by 5 bases and J by 0 bases, and 11 bases separated the two germline ends. Germline loops: CDR1 MDHEN, CDR2 SYDVKM. The CDR3 loop spans 15 amino acids. The CDR3 DNA follows: TGTGCCAGCAGTGCCAGGGGCCCAGCCAAAAACATTCAGTACTTC. Its translation is CASSARGPAKNIQYF.

This clonotype appeared a few times. CDR3 bases: TGTGCCAGCAGCTTGAACGGACGGGCCTACGAGCAGTACTTC. Protein sequence: CASSLNGRAYEQYF. The V call is TRBV7-8, the J call TRBJ2-5; no firm D call. The DNA matches TRBJ2-7 better at its end, which makes the J call doubtful. This CDR3 contains 14 residues. Germline assignment: CDR1 SGHVS and CDR2 FQNEAQ.

This sequence joins TRBV5-1 and TRBJ1-2, with D perhaps matching TRBD1 (5 bases). The CDR3 contains 14 residues. Germline loops: CDR1 SGHRS, CDR2 YFSETQ. Trimming took off 0 bases at V and 8 bases at J, with 14 bases between the two ends. CDR3 in DNA: TGCGCCAGCAGCTTGGTTGGGACGAGATGGGGCTACACCTTC. Translated, it gives CASSLVGTRWGYTF.

The chain carries TRBV9 and TRBJ2-4, with D perhaps being TRBD1 or TRBD2 (5 bases each). This CDR3 has 14 amino acids. From germline, CDR1 is SGDLS and CDR2 YYNGEE. V lost 0 bases and J lost 8, with 12 bases in between. As DNA, the CDR3 is TGTGCCAGCAGCGTAGGAGGGGCAAGGCACATTCAGTACTTC. Encoded protein: CASSVGGARHIQYF.

The chain uses TRBV20-1 and TRBJ2-1, with 11 bases lining up with TRBD2. Germline V gives CDR1 DFQATT, CDR2 SNEGSKA (reference sequence). V lost 6 bases, J lost 9 bases, and 7 bases stayed unmatched. This CDR3 is 13 amino acids long. This chain's CDR3 is CSAAETSGVEQFF. The CDR3 nucleotides are TGCAGTGCCGCAGAGACTAGCGGGGTTGAGCAGTTCTTC.

A few counts support this clonotype. The chain links TRBV4-1 to TRBJ2-5; a weak D match, TRBD1 (7 bases). The CDR3 is 13 amino acids. Germline V gene data show CDR1 as MGHRA and CDR2 as YSYEKL. V lost 8 bases and J 1 base, leaving 11 bases between the germline ends. The CDR3 nucleotides read TGCGCCAGCCAGGGGGGACCCCAAGAGACCCAGTACTTC. This codes for CASQGGPQETQYF.

The J gene is TRBJ2-5, the V gene TRBV30; TRBD2 matches at 11 bases. CDR3 length equals 14 residues. J was trimmed by 5 bases and V by 2 bases; bases with no gene match: 4. CDR1 and CDR2 (germline): GTSNPN, SVGIG (reference sequence). CDR3 nucleotides: TGTGCCTGGAGTCGTGGACTAGCGGGCGAGACCCAGTACTTC. Translation gives CAWSRGLAGETQYF.

This clonotype showed up just once. The V and J genes are TRBV27 and TRBJ2-7, with 7 bases matching TRBD2. With the DNA end fitting TRBJ2-1 better, the J assignment may be wrong. Germline CDR1 reads MNHEY; CDR2 reads SMNVEV (reference sequence). There are 15 residues in the CDR3. The CDR3, as DNA: TGTGCCAGCAGTTTCCACGACGGGGAGGGCGGTGAGCAGTTCTTC. Protein: CASSFHDGEGGEQFF.

V is TRBV28 and J is TRBJ2-5; no firm D call. Trimming removed 4 bases at V and 7 bases at J, with 13 bases between. The CDR3 is made up of 13 amino acids. Germline-derived CDR1 and CDR2 are MDHEN and SYDVKM. The CDR3 region has the DNA TGTGCCAGCAGTTCCCCTAAATGGGGGACCCAGTACTTC. Its protein is CASSSPKWGTQYF.

As for this clonotype: An end of the junction differs from the germline gene, which may be a read error. This chain joins TRBV20-1 and TRBJ2-3; a possible D gene is TRBD2 (5 bases). The CDR3 contains 16 residues. The germline gives CDR1 DFQATT, CDR2 SNEGSKA (reference sequence). The CDR3 DNA is TGCAGTGTTAGAGATTCCCGGGTAGCGCACACAGATACGCGGTATTTT. Encoded protein: CSVRDSRVAHTDTRYF.

The table lists this clonotype with a few counts. This chain uses TRBV27 with TRBJ2-3, with 8 bases lining up with TRBD2. With 7 bases clipped from V and 4 bases from J, the junction kept 10 bases outside the gene matches. The CDR3 totals 15 residues. Germline V gives CDR1 MNHEY, CDR2 SMNVEV (reference sequence). This CDR3 reads CASTDLSGNSDTQYF. The DNA of the CDR3 is TGTGCCAGCACCGACCTTAGCGGGAACTCAGATACGCAGTATTTT.

The CDR3 region is CASSPGGGSNEQFF. The DNA of the CDR3 is TGTGCCAGCAGCCCCGGAGGGGGAAGCAATGAGCAGTTCTTC. The chain joins TRBV11-3 to TRBJ2-1, with D tentatively TRBD1 or TRBD2 (6 bases each). Germline-derived CDR1 and CDR2 are SGHNT and YENEEA. This CDR3 has 14 amino acids. V lost 5 bases and J lost 6, with 14 bases in between.

This chain connects TRBV20-1 to TRBJ1-2; tentative D call: TRBD1 (5 bases). CDR1 and CDR2 (germline): DFQATT, SNEGSKA (reference sequence). This CDR3 spans 13 amino acids. Trimming shortened V by 0 bases and J by 10 bases, and 15 bases separated the two germline ends. The DNA of the CDR3 is TGCAGTGCTAGAGATAGGGGAGGTCGAGACTACACCTTC. Its translation: CSARDRGGRDYTF.

The chain is built from TRBV27 and TRBJ1-2; TRBD1 is a possible D gene (6 bases). V was pared by 4 bases and J by 2 bases, with 20 bases between. Germline V gene lookup returns CDR1 MNHEY and CDR2 SMNVEV (reference sequence). The CDR3 sequence is 17 residues long. CDR3 in DNA: TGTGCCAGCAGTTCGAACCCCTACAGGGATTCGAACTATGGCTACACCTTC. Protein: CASSSNPYRDSNYGYTF.

This chain connects TRBV20-1 to TRBJ1-1; D gene unclear. V was trimmed by 4 bases and J by 1 base, leaving 10 bases between them. Germline V CDR1 and CDR2: DFQATT, SNEGSKA (reference sequence). This CDR3 comprises 13 residues. Written as DNA, the CDR3 is TGCAGTGCTAAAATACAGAGGAACACTGAAGCTTTCTTT. This translates into CSAKIQRNTEAFF.

This clonotype was detected only a few times. A single base separates this from a much larger clone, so it may be a read error. CDR3 in DNA: TGCGCCAGCAGCCAAGATCGCTGGGGCACAGATACGCAGTATTTT. Amino acid sequence: CASSQDRWGTDTQYF. The chain links TRBV4-3 to TRBJ2-3; D gene unclear. Germline V gene data show CDR1 as LGHNA and CDR2 as YSLEER. The germline V and J ends were trimmed by 0 bases and 1 base, with 8 bases remaining between them. The CDR3 length is 15 residues.